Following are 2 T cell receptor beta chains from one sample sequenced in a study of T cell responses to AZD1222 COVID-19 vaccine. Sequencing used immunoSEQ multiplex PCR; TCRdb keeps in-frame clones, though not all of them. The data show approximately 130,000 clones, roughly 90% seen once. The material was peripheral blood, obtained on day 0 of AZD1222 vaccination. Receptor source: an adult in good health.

CDR3 loop: CASSRRVGLSGYGYTF. The CDR3 nucleotides read TGTGCCAGCAGTCGAAGGGTGGGCCTTTCGGGCTATGGCTACACCTTC. V and J are TRBV6-6 and TRBJ1-2; D not certain. The CDR3 loop spans 16 amino acids. CDR1 MNHNY and CDR2 SVGAGI come from the germline V gene (reference sequence). The V and J ends lost 5 bases and 4 bases respectively, with 20 bases between them.

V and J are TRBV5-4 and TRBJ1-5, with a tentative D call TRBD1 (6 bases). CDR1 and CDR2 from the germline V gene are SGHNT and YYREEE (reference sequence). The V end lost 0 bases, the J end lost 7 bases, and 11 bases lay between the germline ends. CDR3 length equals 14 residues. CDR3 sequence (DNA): TGTGCCAGCAGCTTGGCAGGGGCGGGCCAGCCCCAGCATTTT. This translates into CASSLAGAGQPQHF.